The 16 T cell receptor beta chains reported below all come from one sample, sequenced in a study of blood T cells in healthy people across ages. Sample-barcoded 5' priming and a J-beta primer mix drove a second PCR of roughly 7 to 11 cycles. Each CDR3 protein is one row after TCRdb ran MiXCR on the 5' RACE reads. The sample lists under 2,000,000 distinct CDR3 sequences, roughly 49% seen once, with 2.1% in the top ten. The material sequenced was blood. The receptors were sampled from a woman in her forties in good health.

This chain uses TRBV12-3 or TRBV12-4 with TRBJ1-5; unclear D gene. The CDR3 spans 16 residues. The V gene lost 1 base and the J gene lost 0 bases, with 10 bases spanning the gap. The chain's CDR3 is CASSLGPRNSNQPQHF. DNA of the CDR3: TGTGCCAGCAGTTTAGGACCCAGGAATAGCAATCAGCCCCAGCATTTT.

This clonotype was seen a few times. The chain carries TRBV7-9 and TRBJ2-7; TRBD1 aligns across 9 bases. CDR1 and CDR2 (germline): SEHNR, FQNEAQ (reference sequence). The CDR3 extends over 17 amino acids. Unmatched junction bases numbered 8, after V lost 0 bases and J lost 2 bases. In DNA, the CDR3 is TGTGCCAGCAGCTTAGCCGTAGGACAGGGGTCCCCCTACGAGCAGTACTTC. Amino acids: CASSLAVGQGSPYEQYF.

The rearrangement uses TRBV20-1 and TRBJ1-2, with D possibly TRBD1 on 5 matching bases. The germline V and J ends were trimmed by 7 bases and 8 bases, with 20 bases remaining between them. There are 13 residues in the CDR3. Germline CDR1 and CDR2: DFQATT and SNEGSKA (reference sequence). Written as DNA, the CDR3 is TGCAGTGATGACAAACGGGGCAGATTGGGCTACACCTTC. Its protein is CSDDKRGRLGYTF.

The J gene is TRBJ2-3, the V gene TRBV7-3, with a possible D match to TRBD1 (6 bases). V was cut by 3 bases and J by 4 bases, with 29 bases left in between. The CDR3 spans 20 residues. Germline assignment: CDR1 SGHTA and CDR2 FQGTGA. DNA of the CDR3: TGTGCCAGCAGCTTCTTTTTCCGATCAGGAATTGGGGGCCGGGCAGATACGCAGTATTTT. It translates to CASSFFFRSGIGGRADTQYF.

This clonotype was seen just once. The chain recombines TRBV7-2 with TRBJ2-1; D possibly corresponds to TRBD2 (8 bases). There are 14 residues in the CDR3. CDR1 is SGHTA and CDR2 is FQGNSA in the germline V gene. Trimming cost V 11 bases and J 7 bases, with 21 bases left between them. The CDR3 region is CAAGGRGVINEQFF. The CDR3 DNA is TGTGCCGCGGGGGGCAGGGGGGTAATAAATGAGCAGTTCTTC. The full variable domain, completed using reference TRBV7-2 and TRBJ2-1, is GAGVSQSPSNKVTEKGKDVELRCDPISGHTALYWYRQSLGQGLEFLIYFQGNSAPDKSGLPSDRFSAERTGGSVSTLTIQRTQQEDSAVYLCAAGGRGVINEQFFGPGTRLTVL.

The gene calls are TRBV29-1 and TRBJ2-1; 7 bases fit TRBD1. The CDR3 contains 12 residues. Germline assignment: CDR1 SQVTM and CDR2 ANQGSEA. With V trimmed by 6 bases and J by 9 bases, 8 bases remained unmatched. CDR3 amino acids: CSVATGAREQFF. CDR3 nucleotides: TGCAGCGTAGCAACAGGGGCGCGTGAGCAGTTCTTC.

The V call is TRBV20-1, the J call TRBJ2-3; TRBD2 aligns across 9 bases. The V gene's germline CDR1 is DFQATT and CDR2 SNEGSKA (reference sequence). J lost 3 bases, V lost 5 bases, and 9 bases had no gene match. The CDR3 length is 15 residues. The CDR3 here is CSALIAGANTDTQYF. CDR3 sequence (DNA): TGCAGTGCTCTAATAGCGGGGGCCAATACAGATACGCAGTATTTT.

The genes are TRBV12-5 and TRBJ2-1, with TRBD2 identical over 8 bases. This CDR3 comprises 16 residues. CDR1 is LGHNT, CDR2 FRNRAP, per germline. The V gene end was trimmed by 4 bases and the J gene end by 7 bases; junction bases not matched to a gene: 12. The CDR3 DNA sequence: TGTGCTAGTGGTTCCTTCCACAGCGGGGGAGGGAATGAGCAGTTCTTC. The encoded protein is CASGSFHSGGGNEQFF.

The chain is built from TRBV7-9 and TRBJ2-1; D remains ambiguous. This CDR3 is built from 11 residues. Germline lookup yields CDR1 SEHNR and CDR2 FQNEAQ (reference sequence). Trimming stripped 2 bases from V and 13 bases from J, with 9 bases between. DNA of the CDR3: TGTGCCAGCAGCTTACTGGCAGACCAGTTCTTC. Its translation is CASSLLADQFF. The full variable domain, rest sourced from reference TRBV7-9 and TRBJ2-1, is DTGVSQNPRHKITKRGQNVTFRCDPISEHNRLYWYRQTLGQGPEFLTYFQNEAQLEKSRLLSDRFSAERPKGSFSTLEIQRTEQGDSAMYLCASSLLADQFFGPGTRLTVL.

This clonotype has more than one count but fewer than ten. The rearrangement joins TRBV11-2 to TRBJ2-1; 8 nucleotides agree with TRBD2. With V trimmed by 6 bases and J by 6 bases, 16 bases remained unmatched. Germline values: CDR1 SGHAT, CDR2 FQNNGV. The CDR3 totals 17 residues. DNA for the CDR3: TGTGCCAGCAGTTCCCTCGCATGGTCCAGCGGGGGCAATGAGCAGTTCTTC. Its protein product is CASSSLAWSSGGNEQFF.

The chain uses TRBV7-8 and TRBJ2-3, with 15 bases matching TRBD2. Germline lookup yields CDR1 SGHVS and CDR2 FQNEAQ. The CDR3 loop spans 22 amino acids. V was clipped by 4 bases and J by 0 bases; unmatched bases: 17. In nucleotides, the CDR3 is TGTGCCAGCAGCTCGGGACTAGCGGGGGGCCCATTGGGAGTCTCTAGCACAGATACGCAGTATTTT. Its translation is CASSSGLAGGPLGVSSTDTQYF.

V usage is TRBV9 and J usage is TRBJ2-3; D gene ambiguous. Germline V gene lookup returns CDR1 SGDLS and CDR2 YYNGEE. Between the trimmed V and J ends, which lost 1 base and 5 bases, there was a span of 8 bases. The CDR3 spans 13 residues. The CDR3 DNA is TGTGCCAGCAGCGTAACCCCAAAAGATACGCAGTATTTT. Encoded protein: CASSVTPKDTQYF.

This chain joins TRBV20-1 and TRBJ2-5, with D tentatively TRBD1 (6 bases). CDR1 DFQATT and CDR2 SNEGSKA come from the germline V gene (reference sequence). V lost 3 bases and J lost 4, with 15 bases in between. The CDR3 runs to 14 residues. CDR3 nucleotide sequence: TGCAGTGCTAGGGAACAGGGTTATGGAGAGACCCAGTACTTC. Residues: CSAREQGYGETQYF.

This sequence joins TRBV7-2 and TRBJ2-6; D is possibly TRBD2 (7 bases). The CDR3 has 17 amino acids. The ends were cut back, 4 bases at V and 0 bases at J, with 13 bases in the middle. The germline V gene has CDR1 SGHTA and CDR2 FQGNSA. This CDR3 reads CASSSQGRGSGANVLTF. In DNA, the CDR3 is TGTGCCAGCAGCTCCCAGGGGAGGGGCTCTGGGGCCAACGTCCTGACTTTC. The whole variable domain, remainder taken from reference TRBV7-2 and TRBJ2-6, is GAGVSQSPSNKVTEKGKDVELRCDPISGHTALYWYRQSLGQGLEFLIYFQGNSAPDKSGLPSDRFSAERTGGSVSTLTIQRTQQEDSAVYLCASSSQGRGSGANVLTFGAGSRLTVL.

This chain connects TRBV6-2 or TRBV6-3 to TRBJ2-3; 10 nucleotides line up with TRBD2. The V gene's germline CDR1 is MNHEY and CDR2 SVGEGT. This CDR3 comprises 16 residues. J was trimmed by 1 base and V by 5 bases; bases with no gene match: 6. The CDR3 DNA sequence: TGTGCCAGCAGTCGCCCAACTAGCGGGGGCACAGATACGCAGTATTTT. As protein: CASSRPTSGGTDTQYF.

V usage is TRBV29-1 and J usage is TRBJ1-4; D is uncertain. Between the trimmed V and J ends, which lost 4 bases and 5 bases, there was a span of 14 bases. The CDR3 has 14 amino acids. From germline, CDR1 is SQVTM and CDR2 ANQGSEA. For the CDR3, the DNA is TGCAGCGTTGTCGTATGGTCGGGAAATGAAAAACTGTTTTTT. This encodes CSVVVWSGNEKLFF. Full variable domain (missing parts from reference TRBV29-1 and TRBJ1-4): SAVISQKPSRDICQRGTSLTIQCQVDSQVTMMFWYRQQPGQSLTLIATANQGSEATYESGFVIDKFPISRPNLTFSTLTVSNMSPEDSSIYLCSVVVWSGNEKLFFGSGTQLSVL.